This T cell receptor (beta chain) was found in a study of T cell repertoires in cytomegalovirus infection. Study as a whole: Indications of both CMV infection and matching HLA type were provided by public TCR beta signatures. Study-level results: Carriage of CMV together with the relevant HLA was identifiable through cumulative public TCR beta family frequency.

This clonotype is a singleton in its sample. Its antigen remains unidentified. A junction boundary mismatches the germline segment, possibly from a read error. From the reads, TCRdb called clonotypes with MiXCR, one entry per CDR3 protein. The sample yields about 570,000 distinct CDR3 sequences, over 35% seen once. Germline V gives CDR1 MNHEY, CDR2 SVGEGT. The CDR3 is 9 amino acids. Material: cultured PBMCs, obtained from culture after CMV antigen stimulation. This TCR was recovered from a human donor in good health (CMV status not recorded). Some clones in this sample may be carry-over from other donors' samples. J is TRBJ1-2 and V is TRBV6-2 or TRBV6-3; D not certain. CDR3 bases: TGTGCCAGCAGTTACCCCTGGACGTTC. Amino acid sequence: CASSYPWTF.